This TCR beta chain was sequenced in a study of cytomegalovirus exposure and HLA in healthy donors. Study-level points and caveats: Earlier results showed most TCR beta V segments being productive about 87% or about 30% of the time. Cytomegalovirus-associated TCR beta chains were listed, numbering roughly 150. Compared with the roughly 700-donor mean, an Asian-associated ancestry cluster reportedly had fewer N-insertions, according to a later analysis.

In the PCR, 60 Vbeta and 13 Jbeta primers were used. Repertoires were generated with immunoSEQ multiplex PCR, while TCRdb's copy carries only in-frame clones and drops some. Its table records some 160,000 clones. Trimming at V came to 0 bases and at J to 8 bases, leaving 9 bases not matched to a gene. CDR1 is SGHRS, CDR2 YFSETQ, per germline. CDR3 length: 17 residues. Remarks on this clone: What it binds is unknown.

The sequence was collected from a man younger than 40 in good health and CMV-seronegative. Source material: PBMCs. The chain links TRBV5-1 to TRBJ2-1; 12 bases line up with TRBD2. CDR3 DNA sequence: TGCGCCAGCAGCTTGGGCCTAGCGGGGGGGTTTTCGGATGAGCAGTTCTTC. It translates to CASSLGLAGGFSDEQFF.